This TCR beta chain was documented in a study of Graves' ophthalmopathy and Graves' hyperthyroidism. Across the whole study: Upon initial diagnosis and before any treatment, peripheral blood was collected.

The TCR beta CDR3 regions underwent amplification from RNA transcripts. First-round RT-PCR with HTBI primers preceded a second-round multiplex PCR. TCRdb used MiXCR to reprocess the multiplex PCR reads, holding one entry per CDR3 protein. The sample shows approximately 640,000 distinct CDR3 sequences, about 41% of them seen only once. Germline V gene lookup returns CDR1 MGHRA and CDR2 YSYEKL. V was clipped by 10 bases and J by 1 base, with 16 bases between them. The CDR3 consists of 14 residues. Study outcomes and limitations: Most clonotypes expanded in thyroid above 0.001 frequency were present in blood too.

Additional autoimmune diseases, uncontrolled infections, pregnancy or lactation disqualified patients. Comment on this clonotype: The antigen remains unidentified.

Material: peripheral blood. The receptor comes from an adult man with Graves' ophthalmopathy. V and J are TRBV4-1 and TRBJ2-5; D might be TRBD1 or TRBD2, each matching 6 bases. CDR3 in amino acids: CATSRPGAQETQYF. As DNA, the CDR3 is TGCGCCACCTCCCGCCCGGGGGCCCAAGAGACCCAGTACTTC.